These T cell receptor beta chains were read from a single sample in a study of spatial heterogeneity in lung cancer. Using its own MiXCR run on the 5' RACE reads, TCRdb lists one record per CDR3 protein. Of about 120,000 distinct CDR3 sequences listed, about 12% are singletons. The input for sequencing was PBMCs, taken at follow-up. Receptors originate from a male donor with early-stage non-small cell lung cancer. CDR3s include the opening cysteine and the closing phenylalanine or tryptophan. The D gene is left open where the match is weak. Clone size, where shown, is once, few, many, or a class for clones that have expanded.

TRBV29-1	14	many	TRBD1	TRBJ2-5	CSAKRPGQGTTQYF	TGCAGCGCCAAAAGACCGGGACAGGGGACGACCCAGTACTTC
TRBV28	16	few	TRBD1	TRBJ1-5	CASSSPRGRVIMTQHF	TGTGCCAGCAGCTCGCCCAGGGGGCGGGTAATCATGACCCAGCATTTT
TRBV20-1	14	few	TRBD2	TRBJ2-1	CSGETSGGAREQFF	TGCAGTGGAGAGACTAGCGGGGGGGCTCGGGAGCAGTTCTTC
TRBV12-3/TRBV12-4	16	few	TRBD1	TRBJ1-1	CASSLRTGSLNTEAFF	TGTGCCAGCAGTCTAAGGACAGGGAGTTTGAACACTGAAGCTTTCTTT
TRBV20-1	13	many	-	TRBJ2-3	CSASPGGTDTQYF	TGCAGTGCTAGCCCAGGGGGGACAGATACGCAGTATTTT
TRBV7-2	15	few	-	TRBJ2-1	CASSPGTASYNEQFF	TGTGCCAGCAGCCCTGGGACTGCCTCCTACAATGAGCAGTTCTTC
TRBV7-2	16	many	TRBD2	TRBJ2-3	CASSPRLAGSTDTQYF	TGTGCCAGCAGCCCCCGACTAGCGGGAAGCACAGATACGCAGTATTTT
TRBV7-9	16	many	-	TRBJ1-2	CASSSSWGQINYGYTF	TGTGCCAGCAGCTCTAGTTGGGGCCAAATAAACTATGGCTACACCTTC
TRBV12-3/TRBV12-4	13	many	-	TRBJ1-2	CASSRDSPGGYTF	TGTGCCAGCAGTAGGGACTCTCCAGGGGGCTACACCTTC
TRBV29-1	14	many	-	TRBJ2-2	CSVVIGMNTGELFF	TGCAGCGTTGTTATTGGTATGAACACCGGGGAGCTGTTTTTT
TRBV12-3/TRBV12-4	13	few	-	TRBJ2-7	CASRLDSSYEQYF	TGTGCCAGCAGGCTGGACAGCTCCTACGAGCAGTACTTC
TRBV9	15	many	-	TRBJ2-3	CASSERTGSADTQYF	TGTGCCAGCAGCGAGAGGACGGGTAGTGCAGATACGCAGTATTTT
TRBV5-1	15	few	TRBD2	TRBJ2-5	CASSPGLGLQETQYF	TGCGCCAGCAGCCCCGGACTAGGCCTCCAAGAGACCCAGTACTTC
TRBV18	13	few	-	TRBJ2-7	CASSQVSAYEQYF	TGTGCCAGCTCTCAAGTCTCCGCCTACGAGCAGTACTTC
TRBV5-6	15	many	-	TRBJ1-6	CASSPGRLIYSPLHF	TGTGCCAGCAGCCCGGGACGGTTAATCTATTCACCCCTCCACTTT
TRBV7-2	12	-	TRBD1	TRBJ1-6	CASGTGSSPLHF	TGTGCCAGCGGGACAGGGAGTTCACCCCTCCACTTT
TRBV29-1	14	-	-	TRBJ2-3	CSAARTAPADTQYF	TGCAGCGCCGCGAGGACAGCCCCCGCAGATACGCAGTATTTT
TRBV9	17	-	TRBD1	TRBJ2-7	CASSVGISRTGSFEQYF	TGTGCCAGCAGCGTAGGCATCTCGAGGACAGGGAGTTTCGAGCAGTACTTC
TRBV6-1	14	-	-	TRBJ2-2	CASTPGGGTGELFF	TGTGCCAGCACACCGGGGGGCGGGACCGGGGAGCTGTTTTTT
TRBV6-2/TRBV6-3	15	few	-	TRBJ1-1	CASSYGGTGTTEAFF	TGTGCCAGCAGTTACGGGGGTACAGGGACCACTGAAGCTTTCTTT
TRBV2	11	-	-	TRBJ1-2	CASRREYGYTF	TGTGCCAGCAGGAGGGAATATGGCTACACCTTC
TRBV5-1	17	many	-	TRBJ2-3	CASSLVKRMLSTDTQYF	TGCGCCAGCAGCTTGGTTAAAAGAATGTTATCCACAGATACGCAGTATTTT
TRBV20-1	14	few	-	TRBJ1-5	CSARGGRSNQPQHF	TGCAGTGCTAGAGGAGGCAGAAGCAATCAGCCCCAGCATTTT
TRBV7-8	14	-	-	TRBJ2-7	CASSLGSVRGEQYF	TGTGCCAGCAGCTTAGGAAGCGTCCGGGGGGAGCAGTACTTC
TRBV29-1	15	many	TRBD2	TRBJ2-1	CSVTRLAGAGNEQFF	TGCAGCGTTACGCGACTAGCGGGGGCAGGCAATGAGCAGTTCTTC
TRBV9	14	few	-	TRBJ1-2	CASSVVGRDYGYTF	TGTGCCAGCAGCGTAGTCGGGCGGGACTATGGCTACACCTTC
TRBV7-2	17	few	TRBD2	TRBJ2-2	CASSLGLAGGTTGELFF	TGTGCCAGCAGCTTAGGGCTAGCGGGGGGCACCACCGGGGAGCTGTTTTTT
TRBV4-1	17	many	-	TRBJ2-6	CASSPTEGNSGANVLTF	TGCGCCAGCAGCCCAACGGAGGGGAACTCTGGGGCCAACGTCCTGACTTTC
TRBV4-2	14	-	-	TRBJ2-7	CASSRLKGAYEQYF	TGTGCCAGCAGCCGACTGAAGGGGGCCTACGAGCAGTACTTC
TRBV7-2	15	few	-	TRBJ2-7	CASSLGPATGYEQYF	TGTGCCAGCAGCTTAGGCCCCGCGACAGGATACGAGCAGTACTTC